What follows are 10 T cell receptor beta chains derived from one specimen sequenced in a study of blood T cells in healthy people across ages. The authors ran a second PCR of about 7 to 12 cycles using a sample-barcoded 5' primer and a J-beta primer mix. In TCRdb, the 5' RACE reads were re-called with MiXCR into one record per CDR3 protein. The table lists about 900,000 distinct CDR3 sequences, around two thirds of them singletons. The sample comprised blood. Every receptor here comes from a man aged 25 to 40 in good health.

The chain uses TRBV29-1 and TRBJ1-2, with D tentatively TRBD1 (5 bases). V lost 0 bases to trimming and J lost 4 bases, with 15 bases between them. Germline V gene lookup returns CDR1 SQVTM and CDR2 ANQGSEA. The CDR3 has 15 residues. For the CDR3, the DNA is TGCAGCGTTGAAGATCAGGACACCTATATCTATGGCTACACCTTC. Amino acid sequence: CSVEDQDTYIYGYTF. The full variable domain, rest sourced from reference TRBV29-1 and TRBJ1-2, is SAVISQKPSRDICQRGTSLTIQCQVDSQVTMMFWYRQQPGQSLTLIATANQGSEATYESGFVIDKFPISRPNLTFSTLTVSNMSPEDSSIYLCSVEDQDTYIYGYTFGSGTRLTVV.

V and J are TRBV6-5 and TRBJ2-1; the match to TRBD2 covers 12 bases. CDR1 is MNHEY, CDR2 SVGAGI, per germline. The V segment lost 2 bases and the J segment 11 bases; nucleotides outside the gene matches: 1. The CDR3 is 13 amino acids. The CDR3 DNA sequence: TGTGCCAGCAGTTACGGACTAGCGGGGCAGCAGTTCTTC. Translation gives CASSYGLAGQQFF.

This clonotype was counted once. The chain recombines TRBV7-2 with TRBJ2-1; D is undetermined. V shed 5 bases and J shed 0 bases, with 14 bases lying between them. The CDR3 is 16 amino acids. Germline values: CDR1 SGHTA, CDR2 FQGNSA. This chain's CDR3 is CASSPWTASSYNEQFF. CDR3 sequence (DNA): TGTGCCAGCAGCCCCTGGACCGCTAGCTCCTACAATGAGCAGTTCTTC.

This clonotype was detected a few times. The chain couples TRBV20-1 to TRBJ2-5; D remains unclear. The V end was cut by 0 bases, the J end by 6 bases, with 11 bases between. Per the germline V gene, CDR1 is DFQATT and CDR2 is SNEGSKA (reference sequence). The length of the CDR3 is 13 residues. CDR3 DNA: TGCAGTGCTAGAGAATACCGCCTTCAGACCCAGTACTTC. As protein: CSAREYRLQTQYF.

The chain recombines TRBV15 with TRBJ2-7; weak D call: TRBD2 (5 bases). The V and J ends lost 3 bases and 1 base respectively, with 7 bases between them. The CDR3 consists of 13 residues. The V gene's germline CDR1 is LNHNV and CDR2 YYDKDF (reference sequence). This CDR3 reads CATSSRGSYEQYF. The CDR3 bases are TGTGCCACCAGCAGTCGGGGTTCCTACGAGCAGTACTTC.

The rearrangement links TRBV20-1 to TRBJ2-3; the D gene could be TRBD1 or TRBD2 (6 bases each). Trimming took 6 bases from V and 4 from J, leaving 17 bases between them. From germline, CDR1 is DFQATT and CDR2 SNEGSKA (reference sequence). This CDR3 is built from 14 residues. In DNA, the CDR3 is TGCAGTGCAGGGGGACTCCAATGGGCAGATACGCAGTATTTT. It codes for CSAGGLQWADTQYF.

V usage is TRBV7-2 and J usage is TRBJ1-6; 8 nucleotides match TRBD1. Germline V gives CDR1 SGHTA, CDR2 FQGNSA. This CDR3 has 19 amino acids. The V and J ends lost 4 bases and 0 bases, in that order; junction bases with no gene match: 11. The CDR3 is CASSYGQGLLSSYNSPLHF. The CDR3 DNA reads as TGTGCCAGCAGCTACGGACAGGGATTGCTGAGCTCCTATAATTCACCCCTCCACTTT.

CDR3 sequence (DNA): TGTGCCAGCAGCTCACGACAGGGAGCGCCGCACTATGGCTACACCTTC. This gives the protein CASSSRQGAPHYGYTF. The chain carries TRBV5-5 and TRBJ1-2, with 7 bases fitting TRBD1. CDR3 length equals 16 residues. Trimming cost V 3 bases and J 3 bases; bases outside gene matches: 11. Germline loops: CDR1 SGHKS, CDR2 YYEKEE (reference sequence).

This clonotype came up a few times. One end of the junction is discordant with germline, which a read error may explain. V and J are TRBV14 and TRBJ2-1, with a possible D match to TRBD2 (5 bases). The CDR3 contains 13 residues. The germline V gene has CDR1 SGHDN and CDR2 FVKESK. The CDR3 DNA is TGTGCCACCAGCGGTAGGTCCTACAATGAGCAGTTCTTC. Translating it yields CATSGRSYNEQFF.

This clonotype has just a few counts. The chain uses TRBV20-1 and TRBJ2-3; 8 bases match TRBD2. Per the germline V gene, CDR1 is DFQATT and CDR2 is SNEGSKA (reference sequence). This CDR3 region has 15 residues. Trimming removed 5 bases from V and 1 base from J; junction bases left unmatched: 8. The CDR3 here is CSAARLASGTDTQYF. The CDR3 nucleotides are TGCAGTGCTGCCCGACTAGCGAGCGGCACAGATACGCAGTATTTT.